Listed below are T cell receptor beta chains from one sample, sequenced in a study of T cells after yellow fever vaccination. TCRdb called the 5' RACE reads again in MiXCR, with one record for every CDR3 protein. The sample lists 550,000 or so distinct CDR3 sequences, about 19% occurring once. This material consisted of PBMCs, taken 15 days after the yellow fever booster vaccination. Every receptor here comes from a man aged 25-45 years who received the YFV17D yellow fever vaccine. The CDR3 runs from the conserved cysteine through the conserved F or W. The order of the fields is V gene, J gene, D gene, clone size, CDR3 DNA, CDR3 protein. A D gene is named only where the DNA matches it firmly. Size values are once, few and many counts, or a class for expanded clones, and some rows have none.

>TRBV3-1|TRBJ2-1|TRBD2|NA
TGTGCCTGCTCCAGGGGACTAGCGGGTGGCAATGAGCAGTTCTTC
CACSRGLAGGNEQFF
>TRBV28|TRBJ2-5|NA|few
TGTGCCAGCAGTTTAGGTTCCCAAGGGGGGGAGACCCAGTACTTC
CASSLGSQGGETQYF
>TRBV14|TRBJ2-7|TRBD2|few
TGTGCCAGCAGCACCAGCGGGAGGGTCAACGAGCAGTACTTC
CASSTSGRVNEQYF
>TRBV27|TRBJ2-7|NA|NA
TGTGCCAGCAGTCTAGCCGGACGGTCGGACTACGAGCAGTACTTC
CASSLAGRSDYEQYF
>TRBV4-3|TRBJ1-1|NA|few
TGCGCCAGCAGCCAAGGTTTAGCGAACACTGAAGCTTTCTTT
CASSQGLANTEAFF
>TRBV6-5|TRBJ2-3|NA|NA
TGTGCCAGCAGTTACTCCGGAGGGTGGGCAGATACGCAGTATTTT
CASSYSGGWADTQYF
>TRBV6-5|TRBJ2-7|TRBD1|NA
TGTGCCAGCAGTGACCCGGGACAGGAATCCTACGAGCAGTACTTC
CASSDPGQESYEQYF
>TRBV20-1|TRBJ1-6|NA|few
TGCAGTGCGGAATTGGGACCCCTCCACTTT
CSAELGPLHF
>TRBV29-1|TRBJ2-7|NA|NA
TGCAGCGTTGAAGACGGTAGAGAGCAGTACTTC
CSVEDGREQYF
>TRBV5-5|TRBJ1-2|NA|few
TGTGCCAGCAGCTTGCTAGGGCAGGGCGGCTACACCTTC
CASSLLGQGGYTF
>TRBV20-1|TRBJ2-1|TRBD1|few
TGCAGTGCTAGTTCGGACAGGGGGCGAAATGAGCAGTTCTTC
CSASSDRGRNEQFF
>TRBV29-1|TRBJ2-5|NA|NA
TGCAGCGCCCGAATCAGCAGGTTTATGAAGGACCAGTACTTC
CSARISRFMKDQYF
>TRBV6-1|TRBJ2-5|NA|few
TGTGCCAGCAGTGGGGTAGGACTTACAGTCGGGACCCAGTACTTC
CASSGVGLTVGTQYF
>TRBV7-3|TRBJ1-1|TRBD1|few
TGTGCCAGCAGCACGACAGGCGGACAGGTTAACATCCTCTCCTTT
CASSTTGGQVNILSF
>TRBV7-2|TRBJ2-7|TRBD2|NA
TGTGCCAGCAGCTTAGACTCCAGCGGGAGTAGGGGGGAGCAGTACTTC
CASSLDSSGSRGEQYF
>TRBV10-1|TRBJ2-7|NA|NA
TGCGCCAGCAGTGAGGACATTGGGTCCCACGAGCAGTACTTC
CASSEDIGSHEQYF
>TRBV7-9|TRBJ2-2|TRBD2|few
TGTGCCAGCAGCTCGGGACTAGAGAACACCGGGGAGCTGTTTTTT
CASSSGLENTGELFF
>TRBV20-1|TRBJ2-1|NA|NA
TGCAGTGCCCAACGCGCCGGGGCTCCAGAGAATGAGCAGTTCTTC
CSAQRAGAPENEQFF
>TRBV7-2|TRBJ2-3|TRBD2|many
TGTGCCAGCAGCTCCGCCGGGAGGGATACGCAGTATTTT
CASSSAGRDTQYF
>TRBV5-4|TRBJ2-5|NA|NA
TGTGCCAGCAGCATAGGCTGGGACGGCCAAGAGACCCAGTACTTC
CASSIGWDGQETQYF
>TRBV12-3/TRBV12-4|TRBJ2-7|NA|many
TGTGCCAGCAGTTATTTAACAGGGTCCTACGAGCAGTACTTC
CASSYLTGSYEQYF
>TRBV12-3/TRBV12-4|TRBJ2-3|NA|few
TGTGCCAGCAGACTAGGGGGTTTCGCAGATACGCAGTATTTT
CASRLGGFADTQYF
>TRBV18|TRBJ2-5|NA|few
TGTGCCAGCTCACCAGACGGACTACCACAAGAGACCCAGTACTTC
CASSPDGLPQETQYF
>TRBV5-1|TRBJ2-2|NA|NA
TGCGCCAGCAGCTTGGCCGGGGAAGGTGCCGGGGAGCTGTTTTTT
CASSLAGEGAGELFF
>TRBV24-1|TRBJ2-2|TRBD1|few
TGTGCCACATCGACAGGGGGCTGGTCCGGGGAGCTGTTTTTT
CATSTGGWSGELFF
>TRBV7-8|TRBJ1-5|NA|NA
TGTGCCAGCAGCCCCCTCGGTCTGGGCAATCAGCCCCAGCATTTT
CASSPLGLGNQPQHF
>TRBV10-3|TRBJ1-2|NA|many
TGTGCCATCAGTGAGGCCGAGTCCCCGTACTATGGCTACACCTTC
CAISEAESPYYGYTF
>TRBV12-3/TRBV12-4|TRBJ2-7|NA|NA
TGTGCCAGCAGGGCTAGCGATTCCTACGAGCAGTACTTC
CASRASDSYEQYF
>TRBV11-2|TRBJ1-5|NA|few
TGTGCCAGCAGCTTAGGGTCCCTTAATCAGCCCCAGCATTTT
CASSLGSLNQPQHF
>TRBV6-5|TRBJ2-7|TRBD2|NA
TGTGCCAGCAGTTACCCCGGGACTAGCGGCGAGCAGTACTTC
CASSYPGTSGEQYF
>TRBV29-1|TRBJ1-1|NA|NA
TGCAGCGTTGAGCCGGAACAGGCTTTCTTT
CSVEPEQAFF